Below, 3 T cell receptor beta chains from the same sample are listed, as sequenced in a study of T cell responses to AZD1222 COVID-19 vaccine (dated by TCRdb to the early 2020s). The receptor library was made with the immunoSEQ multiplex PCR assay. The immuneACCESS repertoire file appears here via TCRdb, limited to in-frame rearrangements. These files lack a portion of the clones; in checked studies, under half of the deficit traces to unresolved V genes, and the cause of the others is not known. Recorded for this sample are about 140,000 clones; 70% to 90% of them occurred a single time. The ten largest clones represent around 7.8% of the sample. The time point tag for this specimen amounts to: baseline before first vaccination. The input for sequencing was peripheral blood, taken on day 0 of AZD1222 vaccination. The receptors derive from an adult in good health.

This chain uses TRBV7-2 with TRBJ2-5, with D possibly TRBD2 on 6 matching bases. CDR1 is SGHTA, CDR2 FQGNSA, per germline. The CDR3 is 14 amino acids. The ends were cut back, 1 base at V and 1 base at J, with 7 bases in the middle. The CDR3 sequence: CASSLVAAQETQYF. DNA for the CDR3: TGTGCCAGCAGCTTAGTAGCGGCCCAAGAGACCCAGTACTTC.

Here the CDR3 reads CASSLIQGDTEAFF. CDR3 DNA sequence: TGCGCCAGCAGCTTGATACAGGGGGATACTGAAGCTTTCTTT. This sequence joins TRBV5-1 and TRBJ1-1; 8 positions agree with TRBD1. The germline V gene encodes CDR1 SGHRS and CDR2 YFSETQ. CDR3 length: 14 amino acids. V lost 1 base and J lost 5; bases outside the gene matches: 4.

The CDR3 DNA sequence: TGTGCCAGTAGTATAGCTTTCCTCAACAATGAGCAGTTCTTC. Protein: CASSIAFLNNEQFF. V usage is TRBV19 and J usage is TRBJ2-1; no firm D call. This CDR3 comprises 14 residues. From germline, CDR1 is LNHDA and CDR2 SQIVND (reference sequence). Deletions cut 1 base from V and 5 bases from J, with 9 bases between.